The source of this T cell receptor (beta chain) is a study of CD8 T cells in ankylosing spondylitis. General study findings and limits: In ankylosing spondylitis blood, a motif of roughly eight highly homologous TCR beta variants appeared characteristic.

TCRdb re-called the 5' RACE reads with MiXCR, one entry per CDR3 protein. The sample records about 500,000 distinct CDR3 sequences, approximately 12% being singletons. The table lists this clonotype with many counts. As yet, its antigen is unknown. V was pared by 2 bases and J by 11 bases, with 7 bases between. The CDR3 has 11 amino acids. The sequencing sample was made of blood, either unsorted or a sorted T cell fraction (not recorded which). The receptor was derived from a male donor with ankylosing spondylitis. The rearrangement links TRBV12-3 or TRBV12-4 to TRBJ2-1; D assignment may be TRBD1 or TRBD2 (5 bases each). The chain's CDR3 is CASSLWDQQFF. As DNA, the CDR3 is TGTGCCAGCAGTTTATGGGACCAGCAGTTCTTC.